These T cell receptor beta chains were read from a single sample in a study of blood T cells in healthy people across ages. TCRdb re-called the 5' RACE reads with MiXCR, one entry per CDR3 protein. This sample carries over 1.5 million distinct CDR3 sequences, 40% to 55% of them seen once, and the ten largest clones take more than 2%. Specimen: blood. The receptors were gathered from a woman aged 40 to 55 in good health. CDR3s include the opening cysteine and the closing phenylalanine or tryptophan. The D gene is left open where the match is weak. Rows give clone size only sometimes, using once, few, many, or a class for an expanded clone.

V: TRBV28; D: TRBD1; length: 15; J: TRBJ2-2; size: NA; DNA: TGTGCCAGCACCCTGACAGGGTTGGCCACCGGGGAGCTGTTTTTT; CDR3: CASTLTGLATGELFF
V: TRBV21-1; D: NA; length: 17; J: TRBJ2-6; size: NA; DNA: TGTGCCAGCAGCAAGTATGTCGGGGGCGCTGGGGCCAACGTCCTGACTTTC; CDR3: CASSKYVGGAGANVLTF
V: TRBV12-3/TRBV12-4; D: TRBD2; length: 16; J: TRBJ2-2; size: NA; DNA: TGTGCCAGCAGCCGACTAGCGACCTCGAACACCGGGGAGCTGTTTTTT; CDR3: CASSRLATSNTGELFF
V: TRBV6-5; D: TRBD2; length: 15; J: TRBJ2-7; size: NA; DNA: TGTGCCAGCAGTTACATAGCGGGGGGGCCCCGTGAGCAGTACTTC; CDR3: CASSYIAGGPREQYF
V: TRBV10-3; D: TRBD2; length: 14; J: TRBJ2-1; size: few; DNA: TGTGCCATCAGTGCCGGGACTAGCGGGGGACCTCAGTTCTTC; CDR3: CAISAGTSGGPQFF
V: TRBV6-9; D: NA; length: 15; J: TRBJ2-3; size: NA; DNA: TGTGCCAGCAGTTATGTACAGCCTTCCACAGATACGCAGTATTTT; CDR3: CASSYVQPSTDTQYF
V: TRBV7-9; D: NA; length: 17; J: TRBJ2-5; size: NA; DNA: TGTGCCAGCAGCCCCGAAATAGGGGTTGGAAAAAAAGAGACCCAGTACTTC; CDR3: CASSPEIGVGKKETQYF
V: TRBV12-3/TRBV12-4; D: NA; length: 14; J: TRBJ2-3; size: few; DNA: TGTGCCAGCAGTTTCCAGGCTCCCACAGATACGCAGTATTTT; CDR3: CASSFQAPTDTQYF
V: TRBV4-2; D: NA; length: 18; J: TRBJ2-1; size: few; DNA: TGTGCCAGCAGCCAAGAACACAGCGCGACTGAGGGGTACAATGAGCAGTTCTTC; CDR3: CASSQEHSATEGYNEQFF
V: TRBV6-1; D: NA; length: 13; J: TRBJ2-1; size: NA; DNA: TGTGCCAGCAGTGCGGACAGTCCAGGGGAGCAGTTCTTC; CDR3: CASSADSPGEQFF
V: TRBV28; D: NA; length: 15; J: TRBJ1-2; size: NA; DNA: TGTGCCAGCAGGGTAAGGGGGACGGAGAACTATGGCTACACCTTC; CDR3: CASRVRGTENYGYTF
V: TRBV13; D: NA; length: 18; J: TRBJ2-1; size: NA; DNA: TGTGCCAGCAGCCCGTCCGGGGGCCCGGGGGTCCTTTACAATGAGCAGTTCTTC; CDR3: CASSPSGGPGVLYNEQFF
V: TRBV4-2; D: NA; length: 15; J: TRBJ1-5; size: NA; DNA: TGTGCCAGCAGCCAACCCGGGGCCCTAAATCAGCCCCAGCATTTT; CDR3: CASSQPGALNQPQHF
V: TRBV24-1; D: NA; length: 13; J: TRBJ2-5; size: few; DNA: TGTGCCACCAGCTCAGGGATCCAAGAGACCCAGTACTTC; CDR3: CATSSGIQETQYF
V: TRBV24-1; D: NA; length: 16; J: TRBJ2-1; size: NA; DNA: TGTGCCACCAGTGATTTTACTGCAAGCTCCTACAATGAGCAGTTCTTC; CDR3: CATSDFTASSYNEQFF
V: TRBV20-1; D: TRBD1; length: 14; J: TRBJ2-7; size: few; DNA: TGCAGTGCCAGGGGCCCGGACAGGGCCTACGAGCAGTACTTC; CDR3: CSARGPDRAYEQYF
V: TRBV5-6; D: NA; length: 13; J: TRBJ2-1; size: NA; DNA: TGTGCCAGCAGCTCCGGATCAGCGATTGAGCAGTTCTTC; CDR3: CASSSGSAIEQFF
V: TRBV15; D: NA; length: 14; J: TRBJ2-7; size: NA; DNA: TGTGCCACCAGCAGAGCACAGGATATCGACGAGCAGTACTTC; CDR3: CATSRAQDIDEQYF
V: TRBV29-1; D: TRBD2; length: 11; J: TRBJ2-1; size: few; DNA: TGCAGCGTCGACGGGAGGGCGGAACAGTTCTTC; CDR3: CSVDGRAEQFF
V: TRBV6-5; D: NA; length: 14; J: TRBJ2-5; size: NA; DNA: TGTGCCAGCAGTGAGCAGTTTGCAAGGGAGACCCAGTACTTC; CDR3: CASSEQFARETQYF
V: TRBV7-3; D: NA; length: 11; J: TRBJ1-2; size: NA; DNA: TGTGCCAGAAACGCTAACTATGGCTACACCTTC; CDR3: CARNANYGYTF
V: TRBV12-3/TRBV12-4; D: NA; length: 17; J: TRBJ2-7; size: NA; DNA: TGTGCCAGCAGTTTCGACTTAGGACAGCTTACCGACTACGAGCAGTACTTC; CDR3: CASSFDLGQLTDYEQYF
V: TRBV6-1; D: TRBD2; length: 12; J: TRBJ2-3; size: NA; DNA: TGTGCCAGCATACTAGGGGAGGGGACGCAGTATTTT; CDR3: CASILGEGTQYF
V: TRBV5-5; D: NA; length: 14; J: TRBJ2-3; size: NA; DNA: TGTGCCAGCAGCTCCGAGGGGGAGTCAGATACGCAGTATTTT; CDR3: CASSSEGESDTQYF
V: TRBV10-3; D: TRBD2; length: 14; J: TRBJ2-3; size: few; DNA: TGTGCCATCAGCCCAGCGGGGGGTTCAGATACGCAGTATTTT; CDR3: CAISPAGGSDTQYF
V: TRBV9; D: TRBD2; length: 14; J: TRBJ2-5; size: NA; DNA: TGTGCCAGCAGCGTAGCGGGGGGATTTGAGACCCAGTACTTC; CDR3: CASSVAGGFETQYF
V: TRBV29-1; D: NA; length: 14; J: TRBJ2-1; size: NA; DNA: TGCAGCGTTGTAGTTGGGACTCCCTACAATGAGCAGTTCTTC; CDR3: CSVVVGTPYNEQFF
V: TRBV20-1; D: NA; length: 13; J: TRBJ1-5; size: NA; DNA: TGCAGTGCTAGTCGGGGTGTTGGTCAGCCCCAGCATTTT; CDR3: CSASRGVGQPQHF
V: TRBV6-6; D: NA; length: 12; J: TRBJ1-4; size: NA; DNA: TGTGCCAGCAGTTACTATACGGAAAAACTGTTTTTT; CDR3: CASSYYTEKLFF
V: TRBV7-2; D: TRBD2; length: 15; J: TRBJ2-5; size: many; DNA: TGTGCCAGCAGCTTTAGCGGGGGGGCTGGGGAGACCCAGTACTTC; CDR3: CASSFSGGAGETQYF
V: TRBV6-5; D: TRBD1; length: 14; J: TRBJ2-6; size: NA; DNA: TGTGCCAGCAGTTACACGGACAGGGGACAGGTCCTGACTTTC; CDR3: CASSYTDRGQVLTF
V: TRBV12-3/TRBV12-4; D: TRBD1; length: 18; J: TRBJ1-2; size: NA; DNA: TGTGCCAGCAGCTCGGGGCGAGGACAGGGGCGATTAAACTATGGCTACACCTTC; CDR3: CASSSGRGQGRLNYGYTF
V: TRBV7-9; D: TRBD1; length: 16; J: TRBJ1-5; size: NA; DNA: TGTGCCAGCAGCTTGGGGGGTGATGACAGGGCGCAGCCCCAGCATTTT; CDR3: CASSLGGDDRAQPQHF
V: TRBV20-1; D: TRBD1; length: 15; J: TRBJ1-2; size: few; DNA: TGCAGTGCTAGGCAACAGGGGCCCCCTAACTATGGCTACACCTTC; CDR3: CSARQQGPPNYGYTF
V: TRBV28; D: TRBD2; length: 19; J: TRBJ2-1; size: NA; DNA: TGTGCCAGCAGCGCGGTTCTAGGCGGGGGGGCTTGGGATAACAATGAGCAGTTCTTC; CDR3: CASSAVLGGGAWDNNEQFF
V: TRBV10-3; D: TRBD1; length: 15; J: TRBJ2-7; size: many; DNA: TGTGCCATCAGTGCCCCACAGGGGACGTCTCGGGAGCAGTACTTC; CDR3: CAISAPQGTSREQYF
V: TRBV6-5; D: NA; length: 11; J: TRBJ1-6; size: NA; DNA: TGTGCCAGCAGATACAGGCAGGCCCTCCACTTT; CDR3: CASRYRQALHF
V: TRBV4-2; D: TRBD2; length: 17; J: TRBJ2-7; size: NA; DNA: TGTGCCAGCAGCCAAGGAAGCGGGGGGCTTATGCACAATGAGCAGTACTTC; CDR3: CASSQGSGGLMHNEQYF
V: TRBV7-2; D: NA; length: 14; J: TRBJ1-4; size: few; DNA: TGTGCCAGCAGCTTAGGACGGACTAATGAAAAACTGTTTTTT; CDR3: CASSLGRTNEKLFF
V: TRBV7-3; D: TRBD2; length: 15; J: TRBJ2-1; size: few; DNA: TGTGCCAGCAGCTTATCGCTAGCGGGGACCAATGAGCAGTTCTTC; CDR3: CASSLSLAGTNEQFF
V: TRBV5-1; D: NA; length: 14; J: TRBJ2-5; size: NA; DNA: TGCGCCAGCAGCGCGTACCGGAACATGCAGACCCAGTACTTC; CDR3: CASSAYRNMQTQYF
V: TRBV7-8; D: NA; length: 13; J: TRBJ2-3; size: few; DNA: TGTGCCAGCACCGCCGGGGTCACAGATACGCAGTATTTT; CDR3: CASTAGVTDTQYF
V: TRBV4-1; D: TRBD2; length: 18; J: TRBJ2-1; size: few; DNA: TGCGCCAGCAGCCCTCTAGCGGGGGGGAAAGATTTTTACAATGAGCAGTTCTTC; CDR3: CASSPLAGGKDFYNEQFF
V: TRBV7-2; D: NA; length: 13; J: TRBJ1-2; size: NA; DNA: TGTGCCAGCAGCCCGACAGAATACTATGGCTACACCTTC; CDR3: CASSPTEYYGYTF
V: TRBV9; D: NA; length: 15; J: TRBJ2-1; size: NA; DNA: TGTGCCAGCGCTGGAGGTGGGAACCACTACAATGAGCAGTTCTTC; CDR3: CASAGGGNHYNEQFF
V: TRBV24-1; D: NA; length: 13; J: TRBJ2-3; size: NA; DNA: TGTGCCACCAGTGTCGAGTTCACAGATACGCAGTATTTT; CDR3: CATSVEFTDTQYF
V: TRBV28; D: TRBD2; length: 18; J: TRBJ2-5; size: NA; DNA: TGTGCCAGCAGTCTAGCGGCAGCCCTAGCGGGGGGTTCAGAGACCCAGTACTTC; CDR3: CASSLAAALAGGSETQYF
V: TRBV20-1; D: NA; length: 18; J: TRBJ1-5; size: NA; DNA: TGCAGTGCTAGAGATCGCGGTTTAATCGGGACGGCTAATCAGCCCCAGCATTTT; CDR3: CSARDRGLIGTANQPQHF
V: TRBV5-5; D: TRBD1; length: 18; J: TRBJ2-3; size: NA; DNA: TGTGCCGGCACTACCGGGACAGACAAACCGAACCCCACAGATACGCAGTATTTT; CDR3: CAGTTGTDKPNPTDTQYF